This TCR beta chain was retrieved from a study of shared clonotypes between healthy human individuals (dated by TCRdb to the early 2020s). Background on the whole study: A few men and a couple of women, aged 18 to 49 years, made up the cohort. For each donor, CD4 naive and CD4 memory were each given three plates, CD8 naive was given two plates, and CD8 memory was given one plate. Blood TCR repertoires of about 5 healthy adults were deeply sequenced to estimate repertoire size and the extent of clonotype sharing between individuals. Libraries were prepared and TCR repertoires were sequenced by different laboratories using diverse techniques, in order to increase sequencing depth and limit assay-specific biases. Between about 0.9 and 10 billion PBMCs per donor were obtained by leukapheresis. Points the paper makes about the study in general: Compared with non-shared clonotypes, the clonotypes found in all four sorted-subset donors had higher generation probabilities. Sharing across a few donors was observed for approximately 5% of naive CD4, 3.5% of naive CD8, over 2% of memory CD4, and roughly 0.4% of memory CD8 clonotypes. Rarefaction of sorted-subset datasets indicated incomplete sequencing despite the large sequencing depth. Because the study included only a small number of donors, the genetic and exposure-history diversity represented was limited. Pairwise subsampling led to the expectation that sequencing depth would affect the degree of clonotype sharing among donors. Estimated clonotype richness was generally larger for naive than for memory subsets. Only blood was sampled, and tissue TCR repertoires likely differ from those in blood.

TCR CDR3 regions were amplified from genomic DNA by multiplex PCR using the deep immunoSEQ assay. For each cell subset, the extracted genomic DNA was distributed evenly across all wells of several immunoSEQ 96-well plates, and each plate served as one replicate. For sorted subsets, each replicate PCR was loaded with around 200 ng genomic DNA, equivalent to approximately 27,000 T cell genomes. Purified libraries were measured with a Qubit 3.0 fluorometer, size-checked on a Bioanalyzer 2100, and measured again with the KAPA Library Quantification kit. A separate single-read 150-cycle Illumina NextSeq 550 flow cell was used to sequence each immunoSEQ 96-well plate. As for how the authors treated the data: Because the immunoSEQ output held only junctional sequences and lacked quality scores, the filtering could not match the filtering applied to full-length reads. Sequences were annotated with PyIR, a Python wrapper for IgBLAST v1.9, using IMGT germline references to assign V/J genes and CDR3. Reads were removed for weak V/J assignments (E-value above 1e-6), missing CDR3, stop codons, out-of-frame junctions, or ambiguous translated residues. V3J clonotypes were defined by identical inferred V gene, J gene, and CDR3 amino acid sequence. Percentage overlap between repertoires was computed as shared unique clonotypes divided by the size of the smaller repertoire. Repertoire richness was assessed with RTK rarefaction, the Chao1 estimator, and Recon v2.1 estimates of unobserved clonotypes. Generation probabilities for all TCRbeta clonotypes obtained by the gDNA method from a few donors were computed using OLGA. The source is immuneACCESS, and TCRdb retained only in-frame sequences with V and J called. Part of the clones is not carried over; for the studies checked, unresolved V genes explain less than half of this, and the remainder is unexplained. From that table come the V and J calls and clone size; the DNA was used to work out D and trimming. For this sample the table gives around 610,000 clones, of which roughly 96% were detected only once. Roughly 0.1% of the sample comes from the top ten.

Counted from cysteine to phenylalanine, this CDR3 has 15 amino acids. CDR3 DNA only is kept here, 45 bases in frame from base 1. Based on the germline V gene (reference sequence), the CDR1 and CDR2 sequences are SEHNR and FQNEAQ. CD8 naive samples consisted of CD45RO-negative cells that were positively selected for CCR7, yielding a CD45RA+CCR7+ population without TemRA cells. The donors were healthy, HIV-negative adults with no recently reported acute infections or vaccinations. Every donor was a Caucasian adult residing in Nashville, Tennessee, USA. Blood was collected by leukapheresis, and PBMCs were isolated by Ficoll-Histopaque density gradient centrifugation and then cryopreserved in liquid nitrogen vapor phase. Purity and quantity of every magnetically sorted T cell population were checked by analytical flow cytometry. From each sorted fraction, genomic DNA was isolated and quantified by UV absorbance on a Nanodrop 2000c.

With respect to this clone: What antigen it recognizes has not been identified. A read error may produce the germline difference seen at one junction end.

Sequenced: naive CD8+ T cells sorted from blood. This specimen's cell subset or site label, per the study, means: CD45RA+CCR7+. This sequence uses TRBV7-9 and TRBJ2-1, and 13 junctional nucleotides match TRBD2. This TCR was sampled from a woman aged 25 to 39 in good health. The DNA sequence reads TGTGTCAGCAGCTTAAGGACTAGCGGGAGCCATGAGCAGTTCTTC. Its translation reads: CVSSLRTSGSHEQFF.